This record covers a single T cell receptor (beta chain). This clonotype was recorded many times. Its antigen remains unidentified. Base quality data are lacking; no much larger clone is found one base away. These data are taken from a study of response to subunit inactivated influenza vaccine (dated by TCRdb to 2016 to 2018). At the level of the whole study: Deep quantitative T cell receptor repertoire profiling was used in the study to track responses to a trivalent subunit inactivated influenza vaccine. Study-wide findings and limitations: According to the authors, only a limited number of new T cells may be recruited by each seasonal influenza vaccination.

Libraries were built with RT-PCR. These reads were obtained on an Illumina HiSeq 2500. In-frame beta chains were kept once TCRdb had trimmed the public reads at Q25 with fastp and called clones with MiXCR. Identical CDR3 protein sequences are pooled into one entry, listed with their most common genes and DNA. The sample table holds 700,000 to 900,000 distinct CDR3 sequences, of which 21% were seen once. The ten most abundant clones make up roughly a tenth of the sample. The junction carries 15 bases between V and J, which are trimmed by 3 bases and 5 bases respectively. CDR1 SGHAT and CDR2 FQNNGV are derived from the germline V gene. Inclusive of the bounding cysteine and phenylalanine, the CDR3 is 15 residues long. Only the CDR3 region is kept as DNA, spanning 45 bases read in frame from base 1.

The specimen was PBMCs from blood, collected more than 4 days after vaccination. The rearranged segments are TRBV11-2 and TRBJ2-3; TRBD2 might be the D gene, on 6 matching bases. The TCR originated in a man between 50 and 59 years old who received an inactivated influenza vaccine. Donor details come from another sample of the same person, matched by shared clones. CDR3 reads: CASSLQAPGRDTQYF. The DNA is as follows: TGTGCCAGCAGCTTGCAGGCCCCCGGGAGAGATACGCAGTATTTT. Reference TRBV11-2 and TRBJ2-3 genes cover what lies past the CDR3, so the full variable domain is EAGVAQSPRYKIIEKRQSVAFWCNPISGHATLYWYQQILGQGPKLLIQFQNNGVVDDSQLPKDRFSAERLKGVDSTLKIQPAKLEDSAVYLCASSLQAPGRDTQYFGPGTRLTVL.